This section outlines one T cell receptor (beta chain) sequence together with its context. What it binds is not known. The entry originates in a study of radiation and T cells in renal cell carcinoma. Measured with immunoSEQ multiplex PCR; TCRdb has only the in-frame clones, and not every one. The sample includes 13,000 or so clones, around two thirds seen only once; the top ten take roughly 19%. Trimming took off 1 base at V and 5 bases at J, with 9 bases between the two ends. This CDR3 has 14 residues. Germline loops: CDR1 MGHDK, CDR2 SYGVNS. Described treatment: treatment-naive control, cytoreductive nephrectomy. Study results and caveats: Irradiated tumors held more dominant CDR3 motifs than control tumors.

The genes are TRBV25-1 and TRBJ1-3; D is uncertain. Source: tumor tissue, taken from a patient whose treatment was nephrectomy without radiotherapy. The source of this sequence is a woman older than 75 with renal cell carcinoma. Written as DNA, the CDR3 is TGTGCCAGCAGTGAATTGGGCCAGAGAAACACCATATATTTT. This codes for CASSELGQRNTIYF.